What follows are 28 T cell receptor beta chains derived from one specimen sequenced in a study of cytomegalovirus exposure and HLA in healthy donors. The PCR was carried out with 60 Vbeta primers and 13 Jbeta primers. Some clones are missing from TCRdb's copy, which holds only in-frame ones; the method was immunoSEQ multiplex PCR. The sample includes approximately 160,000 clones, approximately 78% of them seen just once. Sequencing used PBMCs. Receptors originate from a woman aged 50 to 65 in good health and CMV-seropositive.

This clone was observed once. The CDR3 DNA reads TGTGCCAGCAGTGCCTCTCCTATCTCCTACGAGCAGTACTTC. It translates to CASSASPISYEQYF. The genes are TRBV27 and TRBJ2-7; D unclear. This CDR3 comprises 14 residues. CDR1 and CDR2 from the germline V gene are MNHEY and SMNVEV (reference sequence). V lost 5 bases and J lost 0, with 11 bases in between.

This clone was counted between two and nine times. The chain has TRBV10-1 and TRBJ2-1; 11 bases are shared with TRBD1. The CDR3 totals 15 residues. CDR1 and CDR2 from the germline V gene are WNHNN and SYGVQD (reference sequence). Losses at the gene ends were 6 bases for V and 8 bases for J; bases not matched to a gene: 9. For the CDR3, the DNA is TGCGCCAGCAGCCGGGACAGGGGGTTTTATGATGAGCAGTTCTTC. Protein: CASSRDRGFYDEQFF.

This chain joins TRBV29-1 and TRBJ2-3, with unresolved D. CDR1 is SQVTM, CDR2 ANQGSEA, per germline. V was cut by 3 bases and J by 4 bases, with 11 bases left in between. The CDR3 covers 13 residues. The CDR3 sequence: CSVERRFADTQYF. The CDR3 DNA reads TGCAGCGTTGAGCGCCGGTTCGCAGATACGCAGTATTTT.

This clone has just one count. This rearrangement joins TRBV6-6 to TRBJ1-5; D might be TRBD1 (5 bases). In germline, CDR1 is MNHNY, CDR2 SVGAGI (reference sequence). The germline V and J ends were trimmed by 4 bases and 0 bases, with 10 bases remaining between them. The CDR3 is 15 residues long. This CDR3 reads CASSSTGYSNQPQHF. For the CDR3, the DNA is TGTGCCAGCAGTTCCACAGGTTATAGCAATCAGCCCCAGCATTTT.

V is TRBV4-1 and J is TRBJ2-7, with D tentatively TRBD2 (5 bases). This CDR3 is built from 14 residues. V lost 0 bases and J 3 bases, leaving 9 bases between the germline ends. Germline V gene lookup returns CDR1 MGHRA and CDR2 YSYEKL. CDR3 sequence (DNA): TGCGCCAGCAGCCAAGATGGCGCGGGCTACGAGCAGTACTTC. Its translation: CASSQDGAGYEQYF.

This clone was counted only a few times. The chain recombines TRBV19 with TRBJ1-1; a possible D gene is TRBD1 (6 bases). The CDR3 loop spans 13 amino acids. V was pared by 5 bases and J by 4 bases, with 11 bases between. Per germline, CDR1 LNHDA and CDR2 SQIVND (reference sequence). CDR3 bases: TGTGCCAGTAGTTCCAGGGGAGCCACTGAAGCTTTCTTT. Its translation is CASSSRGATEAFF. Combining the CDR3 with reference TRBV19 and TRBJ1-1 gives the whole variable domain DGGITQSPKYLFRKEGQNVTLSCEQNLNHDAMYWYRQDPGQGLRLIYYSQIVNDFQKGDIAEGYSVSREKKESFPLTVTSAQKNPTAFYLCASSSRGATEAFFGQGTRLTVV.

The gene calls are TRBV5-4 and TRBJ2-1; 7 bases line up with TRBD2. The germline V gene has CDR1 SGHNT and CDR2 YYREEE (reference sequence). The CDR3 is 16 amino acids. V was clipped by 0 bases and J by 7 bases; unmatched bases: 10. DNA of the CDR3: TGTGCCAGCAGCTTGGATGGGAGCGGGGACCTAAATGAGCAGTTCTTC. It yields the protein CASSLDGSGDLNEQFF.

This chain connects TRBV10-3 to TRBJ2-1; TRBD1 might be the D (6 bases). V lost 6 bases and J lost 5, with 14 bases in between. CDR1 is ENHRY, CDR2 SYGVKD, per germline. The CDR3 spans 14 residues. The DNA for the CDR3 is TGTGCCATCAGGTCGAGTAACAGGGACAATGAGCAGTTCTTC. Its protein product is CAIRSSNRDNEQFF.

The rearrangement uses TRBV18 and TRBJ2-1, with 11 positions matching TRBD2. V lost 0 bases, J lost 10 bases, and 8 bases stayed unmatched. The CDR3 has 16 residues. Germline V CDR1 and CDR2: KGHSH, LQKENI. The CDR3 spells CASSPPASGGPFEQFF. The CDR3, as DNA: TGTGCCAGCTCACCACCCGCTAGCGGGGGGCCTTTCGAGCAGTTCTTC.

CDR3 DNA: TGTGCCAGCAGTTCCCTGGACAGCCTCAATCAGCCCCAGCATTTT. As protein: CASSSLDSLNQPQHF. V usage is TRBV6-6 and J usage is TRBJ1-5, with D possibly TRBD1 on 6 matching bases. Trimming removed 4 bases at V and 3 bases at J, with 13 bases between. The CDR3 contains 15 residues. Germline V lookup: CDR1 MNHNY, CDR2 SVGAGI (reference sequence).

The chain combines TRBV7-9 with TRBJ2-3; tentative D call: TRBD1 (7 bases). The CDR3 consists of 15 residues. Germline V gene sequence: CDR1 SEHNR, CDR2 FQNEAQ (reference sequence). The ends were cut back, 3 bases at V and 4 bases at J, with 14 bases in the middle. In DNA, the CDR3 is TGTGCCAGCAGCTTTCAGGGGGGTAGTGCAGATACGCAGTATTTT. As protein: CASSFQGGSADTQYF.

The J gene is TRBJ1-6, the V gene TRBV12-5; TRBD1 might be the D (5 bases). V shed 10 bases and J shed 6 bases, with 13 bases lying between them. This CDR3 comprises 13 residues. CDR1 and CDR2 (germline): LGHNT, FRNRAP. The chain's CDR3 is CATSQGLNSPLHF. The CDR3 DNA reads TGTGCTACCAGCCAGGGCCTTAATTCACCCCTCCACTTT.

The chain couples TRBV6-1 to TRBJ2-1, with a weak D call TRBD1 (7 bases). V was cut by 4 bases and J by 6 bases, with 10 bases left in between. The CDR3 runs 13 residues. Germline V gives CDR1 MNHNS, CDR2 SASEGT. The CDR3 DNA is TGTGCCAGCAGTGGACAGGGACTCAATGAGCAGTTCTTC. Its protein is CASSGQGLNEQFF.

This clone was seen a single time. Other nucleotide sequences from this sample produce the same CDR3. The CDR3 protein is CASSLGAGAYEQYF. CDR3 DNA: TGTGCCAGCAGCTTAGGGGCGGGGGCCTACGAGCAGTACTTC. The rearrangement uses TRBV7-8 and TRBJ2-7; the match to TRBD2 covers 7 bases. The CDR3 sequence is 14 residues long. Looked up from germline, CDR1 is SGHVS and CDR2 is FQNEAQ. V lost 1 base and J lost 2; bases outside the gene matches: 2.

The J gene is TRBJ1-5, the V gene TRBV6-1; D is unresolved. This CDR3 comprises 13 residues. CDR1 and CDR2 (germline): MNHNS, SASEGT. V was cut by 8 bases and J by 3 bases, with 11 bases left in between. The CDR3 loop is CASGVNNNQPQHF. In nucleotides, the CDR3 is TGTGCCAGCGGAGTTAACAACAATCAGCCCCAGCATTTT.

The chain recombines TRBV2 with TRBJ2-7, with D tentatively TRBD1 (6 bases). V shed 6 bases and J shed 0 bases, with 12 bases lying between them. The CDR3 is 14 residues long. Germline assignment: CDR1 SNHLY and CDR2 FYNNEI. The CDR3 coding sequence is TGTGCCAGCAGGGAGACAGGAAACTCCTACGAGCAGTACTTC. Translated, it gives CASRETGNSYEQYF.

The chain joins TRBV7-8 to TRBJ2-2; 7 bases are a match to TRBD1. The CDR3 is 15 residues long. Looked up from germline, CDR1 is SGHVS and CDR2 is FQNEAQ. Trimming took 5 bases from V and 1 from J; bases not matched to a gene: 4. CDR3 in DNA: TGTGCCAGCAGCATAAGGGGGCAGAACACCGGGGAGCTGTTTTTT. Protein: CASSIRGQNTGELFF.

This clone was detected only once. Its ends do not fully match the called genes, so a read error is possible. This rearrangement joins TRBV5-6 to TRBJ2-3; a possible D gene is TRBD1 (6 bases). The germline V gene has CDR1 SGHDT and CDR2 YYEEEE. The CDR3 contains 15 residues. The CDR3 protein is CAGSREGAGADTQYF. The CDR3 coding sequence is TGTGCCGGCAGCCGCGAAGGGGCAGGGGCCGATACGCAGTATTTT. Together with reference TRBV5-6 and TRBJ2-3, the CDR3 gives the full variable domain: DAGVTQSPTHLIKTRGQQVTLRCSPKSGHDTVSWYQQALGQGPQFIFQYYEEEERQRGNFPDRFSGHQFPNYSSELNVNALLLGDSALYLCAGSREGAGADTQYFGPGTRLTVL.

V is TRBV18 and J is TRBJ1-2; D is possibly TRBD1 (6 bases). CDR1 and CDR2 (germline): KGHSH, LQKENI. The CDR3 spans 13 residues. Trimming shortened V by 3 bases and J by 4 bases, and 9 bases separated the two germline ends. Here the CDR3 reads CASSPDRSYGYTF. In DNA, the CDR3 is TGTGCCAGCTCACCGGACAGATCCTATGGCTACACCTTC.

The chain carries TRBV7-9 and TRBJ2-2, with no clear D. The V gene lost 3 bases and the J gene lost 2 bases, with 13 bases spanning the gap. This CDR3 contains 16 residues. CDR1 is SEHNR, CDR2 FQNEAQ, per germline (reference sequence). Written as DNA, the CDR3 is TGTGCCAGCAGCTTTCCCCAGAAACTAAACACCGGGGAGCTGTTTTTT. Translation gives CASSFPQKLNTGELFF. The complete variable domain, with remaining parts taken from reference TRBV7-9 and TRBJ2-2, reads DTGVSQNPRHKITKRGQNVTFRCDPISEHNRLYWYRQTLGQGPEFLTYFQNEAQLEKSRLLSDRFSAERPKGSFSTLEIQRTEQGDSAMYLCASSFPQKLNTGELFFGEGSRLTVL.

This clone was observed at least ten times. The chain is built from TRBV6-5 and TRBJ2-7; perhaps TRBD2 as D (5 bases). Germline CDR1 MNHEY, CDR2 SVGAGI. V gave up 0 bases and J gave up 3 bases, with 9 bases separating them. CDR3 size: 14 residues. The CDR3 reads CASSYSLEGYEQYF. The CDR3 nucleotides read TGTGCCAGCAGTTACTCCCTAGAGGGCTACGAGCAGTACTTC.

This clone came up a few times. This rearrangement joins TRBV19 to TRBJ1-4; a weak D match, TRBD1 (6 bases). Per the germline V gene, CDR1 is LNHDA and CDR2 is SQIVND (reference sequence). The CDR3 consists of 16 residues. With 2 bases removed from V and 3 bases from J, the gap between germline ends came to 13 bases. This CDR3 reads CASSIHQGIPNEKLFF. CDR3 sequence (DNA): TGTGCCAGTAGTATACACCAGGGGATACCTAATGAAAAACTGTTTTTT.

This rearrangement joins TRBV11-2 to TRBJ1-2, with D perhaps matching TRBD1 (5 bases). The ends were cut back, 2 bases at V and 7 bases at J, with 14 bases in the middle. There are 14 residues in the CDR3. CDR1 is SGHAT and CDR2 is FQNNGV in the germline V gene. CDR3 nucleotide sequence: TGTGCCAGCAGCTTATATTCAGGGCCGGCTGGCTACACCTTC. This encodes CASSLYSGPAGYTF.

The rearrangement joins TRBV9 to TRBJ2-7, with D tentatively TRBD1 (6 bases). CDR1 is SGDLS and CDR2 is YYNGEE in the germline V gene. The CDR3 runs to 13 residues. The germline V and J ends were trimmed by 3 bases and 1 base, with 8 bases remaining between them. The CDR3 protein is CASSGTDSYEQYF. The CDR3, as DNA: TGTGCCAGCAGCGGGACAGATTCCTACGAGCAGTACTTC.

V and J are TRBV6-5 and TRBJ2-7; maybe TRBD1 (5 bases). V lost 6 bases, J lost 2 bases, and 14 bases lay in between. This CDR3 contains 14 residues. Germline-derived CDR1 and CDR2 are MNHEY and SVGAGI. CDR3 sequence (DNA): TGTGCCAGCAGCCCTGGGGCGGCCGCCTACGAGCAGTACTTC. It is translated as CASSPGAAAYEQYF.

This rearrangement joins TRBV19 to TRBJ1-1, with D unclear. This CDR3 is built from 16 residues. Germline CDR1 reads LNHDA; CDR2 reads SQIVND (reference sequence). Trimming took 3 bases from V and 0 from J, leaving 14 bases between them. CDR3: CASSISTRSLNTEAFF. CDR3 bases: TGTGCCAGTAGTATTTCAACGCGATCCTTGAACACTGAAGCTTTCTTT.

The chain carries TRBV5-6 and TRBJ2-5; D remains ambiguous. The V end was cut by 0 bases, the J end by 1 base, with 13 bases between. The CDR3 loop spans 16 amino acids. Germline-derived CDR1 and CDR2 are SGHDT and YYEEEE. CDR3 residues: CASSLVGQALQETQYF. As DNA, the CDR3 is TGTGCCAGCAGCTTGGTGGGCCAGGCCCTCCAAGAGACCCAGTACTTC.

The chain combines TRBV19 with TRBJ1-5; tentatively, D is TRBD1 (5 bases). The CDR3 is 14 amino acids. The germline V gene has CDR1 LNHDA and CDR2 SQIVND (reference sequence). Trimming removed 4 bases from V and 4 bases from J, with 11 bases in between. The CDR3 DNA is TGTGCCAGTAGTACTCTCTCAGGGAATCAGCCCCAGCATTTT. The encoded protein is CASSTLSGNQPQHF.